Described below is a single T cell receptor (beta chain) sequence and its context. This entry is derived from a study of blood T cell repertoires in COVID-19. Study details: Specimens from acute and convalescent COVID-19 originated in the United States, Italy and Spain. PBMCs, B-cell-depleted T cells, or T cells were the source of the cDNA or gDNA that made up the material.

Original data processing: Cell counts per sample came from amplifying reference gene primers. TCRdb keeps only in-frame clones here, not all; method: immunoSEQ multiplex PCR. Clone size and the V and J calls come from that table; the DNA yielded D and trimming. The sample lists roughly 100,000 clones; nearly 90% were seen once. The CDR3 is 14 residues long. The V and J ends lost 6 bases and 3 bases respectively, with 14 bases between them. The germline V gene encodes CDR1 MNHEY and CDR2 SVGAGI. This TCR derives from a middle-aged man in a cohort sampled during active COVID-19. Sequenced: peripheral blood. The chain joins TRBV6-5 to TRBJ1-1, with a possible D match to TRBD1 (6 bases). The CDR3 DNA reads as TGTGCCAGCAGCTTAGGGGGAGTGGACACTGAAGCTTTCTTT. Translated, it gives CASSLGGVDTEAFF.